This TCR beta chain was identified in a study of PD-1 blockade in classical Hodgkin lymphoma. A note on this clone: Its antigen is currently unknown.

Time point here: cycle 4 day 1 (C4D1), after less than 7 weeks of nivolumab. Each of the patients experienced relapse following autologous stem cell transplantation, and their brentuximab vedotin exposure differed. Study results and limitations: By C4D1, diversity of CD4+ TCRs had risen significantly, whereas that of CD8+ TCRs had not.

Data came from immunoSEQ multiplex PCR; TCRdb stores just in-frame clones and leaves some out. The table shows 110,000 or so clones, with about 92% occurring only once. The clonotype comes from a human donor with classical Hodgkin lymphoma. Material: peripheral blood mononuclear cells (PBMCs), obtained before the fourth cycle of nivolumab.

The CDR3 nucleotides are TGTGCCAGCCGGGACAGGGGTAATGAAAAACTGTTTTTT. Its translation: CASRDRGNEKLFF. This chain connects TRBV6-5 to TRBJ1-4; 10 bases are a match to TRBD1. CDR3 length: 13 amino acids. The V gene end was trimmed by 8 bases and the J gene end by 4 bases; junction bases not matched to a gene: 1. CDR1 and CDR2 (germline): MNHEY, SVGAGI.